This T cell receptor (beta chain) was recovered during a study of T cells in Graves' hyperthyroidism and ophthalmopathy. Across the study: Peripheral blood samples were taken at initial diagnosis, prior to any treatment. Findings of the study overall: Most thyroid clonotypes with frequency above 0.001 were detected in blood.

TCR beta CDR3 regions were amplified from RNA transcripts. RT-PCR in the first round (using the HTBI primer set) targeted the TCR CDR3. TCRdb called the multiplex PCR reads again in MiXCR, with one record for every CDR3 protein. The sample comprises approximately 200,000 distinct CDR3 sequences, about 16% of which are singletons, and about 45% rests with the top ten. The PBMCs had their origin in 10 ml of fresh peripheral blood. Germline V lookup: CDR1 MNHEY, CDR2 SMNVEV (reference sequence). CDR3 length equals 15 residues. The germline V and J ends were trimmed by 0 bases and 4 bases, with 7 bases remaining between them. This clonotype was counted many times. What it recognizes is unknown.

The origin of this receptor is a man aged 35 to 55 with Graves' hyperthyroidism. The chain combines TRBV27 with TRBJ2-6; D is uncertain. Sequences were obtained from blood. The CDR3 protein is CASSLSPPGANVLTF. The CDR3 region has the DNA TGTGCCAGCAGTTTATCCCCCCCCGGGGCCAACGTCCTGACTTTC. The variable domain in full, with the rest retrieved from reference TRBV27 and TRBJ2-6, is EAQVTQNPRYLITVTGKKLTVTCSQNMNHEYMSWYRQDPGLGLRQIYYSMNVEVTDKGDVPEGYKVSRKEKRNFPLILESPSPNQTSLYFCASSLSPPGANVLTFGAGSRLTVL.